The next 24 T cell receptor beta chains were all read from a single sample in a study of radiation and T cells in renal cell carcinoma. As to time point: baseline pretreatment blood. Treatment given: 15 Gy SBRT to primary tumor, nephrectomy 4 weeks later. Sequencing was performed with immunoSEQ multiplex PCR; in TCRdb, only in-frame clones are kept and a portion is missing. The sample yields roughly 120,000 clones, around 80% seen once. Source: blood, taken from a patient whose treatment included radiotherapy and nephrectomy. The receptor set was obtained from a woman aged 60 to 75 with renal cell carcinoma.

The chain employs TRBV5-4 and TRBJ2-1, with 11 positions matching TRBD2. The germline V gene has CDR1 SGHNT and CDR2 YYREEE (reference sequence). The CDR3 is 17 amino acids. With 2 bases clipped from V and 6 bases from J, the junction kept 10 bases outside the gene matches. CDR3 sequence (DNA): TGTGCCAGCAGCTTTTTCCTAGCGGGAGGTTTTAGCAATGAGCAGTTCTTC. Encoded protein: CASSFFLAGGFSNEQFF.

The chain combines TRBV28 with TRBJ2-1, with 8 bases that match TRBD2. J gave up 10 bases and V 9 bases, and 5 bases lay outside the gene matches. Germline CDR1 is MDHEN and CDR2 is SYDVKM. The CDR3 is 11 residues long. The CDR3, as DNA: TGTGCCAGTGGACTAGCAGGCGAGCAGTTCTTC. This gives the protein CASGLAGEQFF.

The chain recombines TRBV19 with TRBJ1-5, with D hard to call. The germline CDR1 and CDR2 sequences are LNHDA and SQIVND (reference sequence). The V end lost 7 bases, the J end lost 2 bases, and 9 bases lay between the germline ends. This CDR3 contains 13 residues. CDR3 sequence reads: CASNLRGNQPQHF. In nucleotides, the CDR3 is TGTGCCAGTAATCTCCGGGGCAATCAGCCCCAGCATTTT.

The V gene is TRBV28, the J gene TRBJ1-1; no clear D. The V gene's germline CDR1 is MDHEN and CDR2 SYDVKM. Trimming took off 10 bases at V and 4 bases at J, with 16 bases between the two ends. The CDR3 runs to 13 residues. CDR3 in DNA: TGTGCCACCAGGCGGCAGATTCTCACTGAAGCTTTCTTT. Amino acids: CATRRQILTEAFF.

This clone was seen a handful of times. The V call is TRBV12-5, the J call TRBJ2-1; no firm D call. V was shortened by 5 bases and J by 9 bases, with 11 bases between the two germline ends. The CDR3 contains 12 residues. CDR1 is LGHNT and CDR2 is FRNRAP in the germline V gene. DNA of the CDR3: TGTGCTAGTGGTCCCGATTCGCTTGAGCAGTTCTTC. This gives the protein CASGPDSLEQFF.

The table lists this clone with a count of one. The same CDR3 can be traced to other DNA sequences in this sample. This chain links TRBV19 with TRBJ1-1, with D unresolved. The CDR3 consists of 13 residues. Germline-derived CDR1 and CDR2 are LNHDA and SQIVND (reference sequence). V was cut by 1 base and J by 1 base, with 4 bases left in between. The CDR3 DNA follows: TGTGCCAGTAGTATAGGGTGGAACACTGAAGCTTTCTTT. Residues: CASSIGWNTEAFF.

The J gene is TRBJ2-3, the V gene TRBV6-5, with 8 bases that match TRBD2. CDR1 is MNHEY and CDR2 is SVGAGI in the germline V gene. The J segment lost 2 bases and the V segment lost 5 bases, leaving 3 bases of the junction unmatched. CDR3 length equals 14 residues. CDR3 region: CASSAGGPTDTQYF. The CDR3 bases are TGTGCCAGCAGTGCGGGGGGCCCCACAGATACGCAGTATTTT.

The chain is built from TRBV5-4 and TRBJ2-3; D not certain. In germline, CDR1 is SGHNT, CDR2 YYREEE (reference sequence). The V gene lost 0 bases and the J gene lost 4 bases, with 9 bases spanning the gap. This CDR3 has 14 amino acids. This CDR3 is CASSLVGSSDTQYF. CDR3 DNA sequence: TGTGCCAGCAGCTTGGTTGGGTCCTCAGATACGCAGTATTTT.

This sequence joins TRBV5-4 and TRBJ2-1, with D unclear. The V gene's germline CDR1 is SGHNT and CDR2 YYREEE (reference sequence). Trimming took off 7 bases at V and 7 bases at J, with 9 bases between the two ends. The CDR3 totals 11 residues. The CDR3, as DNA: TGTGCCAGCGCCTATGGTAATGAGCAGTTCTTC. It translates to CASAYGNEQFF.

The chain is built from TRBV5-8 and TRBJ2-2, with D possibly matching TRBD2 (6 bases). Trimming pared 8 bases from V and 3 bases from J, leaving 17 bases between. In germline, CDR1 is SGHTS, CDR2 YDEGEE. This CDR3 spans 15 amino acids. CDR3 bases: TGTGCCAGTCCCCGGGCGGGGATTGACACCGGGGAGCTGTTTTTT. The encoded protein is CASPRAGIDTGELFF. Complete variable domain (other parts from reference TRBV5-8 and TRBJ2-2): EAGVTQSPTHLIKTRGQQATLRCSPISGHTSVYWYQQALGLGLQFLLWYDEGEERNRGNFPPRFSGRQFPNYSSELNVNALELEDSALYLCASPRAGIDTGELFFGEGSRLTVL.

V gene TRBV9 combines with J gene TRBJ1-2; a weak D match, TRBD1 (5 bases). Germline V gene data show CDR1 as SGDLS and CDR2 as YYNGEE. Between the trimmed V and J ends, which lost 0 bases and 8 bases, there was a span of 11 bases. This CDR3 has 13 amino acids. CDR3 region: CASSVDQGEGYTF. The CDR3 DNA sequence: TGTGCCAGCAGCGTAGACCAGGGAGAAGGCTACACCTTC.

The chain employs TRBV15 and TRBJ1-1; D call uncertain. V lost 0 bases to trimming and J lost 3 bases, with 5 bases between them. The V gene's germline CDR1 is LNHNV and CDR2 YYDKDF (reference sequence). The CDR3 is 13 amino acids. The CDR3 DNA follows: TGTGCCACCAGCAGAGAGGAGGACACTGAAGCTTTCTTT. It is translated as CATSREEDTEAFF. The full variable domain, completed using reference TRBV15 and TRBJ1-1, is DAMVIQNPRYQVTQFGKPVTLSCSQTLNHNVMYWYQQKSSQAPKLLFHYYDKDFNNEADTPDNFQSRRPNTSFCFLDIRSPGLGDTAMYLCATSREEDTEAFFGQGTRLTVV.

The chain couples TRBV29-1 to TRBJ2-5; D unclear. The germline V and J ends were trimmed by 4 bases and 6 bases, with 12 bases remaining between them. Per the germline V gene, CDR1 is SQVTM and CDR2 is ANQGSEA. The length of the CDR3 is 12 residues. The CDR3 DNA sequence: TGCAGCGTTGGAGATGGTGGGAAGACCCAGTACTTC. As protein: CSVGDGGKTQYF.

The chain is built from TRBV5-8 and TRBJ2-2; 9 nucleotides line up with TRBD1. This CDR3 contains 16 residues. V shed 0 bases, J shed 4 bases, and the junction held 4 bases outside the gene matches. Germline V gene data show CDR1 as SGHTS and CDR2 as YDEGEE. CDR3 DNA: TGTGCCAGCAGCTTGGTAGGACAGGGGATCACCGGGGAGCTGTTTTTT. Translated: CASSLVGQGITGELFF.

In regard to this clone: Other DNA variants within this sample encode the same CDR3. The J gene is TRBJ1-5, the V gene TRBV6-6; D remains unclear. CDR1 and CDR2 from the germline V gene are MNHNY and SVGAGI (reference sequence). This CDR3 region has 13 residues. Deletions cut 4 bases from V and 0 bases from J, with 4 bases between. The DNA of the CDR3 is TGTGCCAGCAGTTCAAGTAGCAATCAGCCCCAGCATTTT. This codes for CASSSSSNQPQHF.

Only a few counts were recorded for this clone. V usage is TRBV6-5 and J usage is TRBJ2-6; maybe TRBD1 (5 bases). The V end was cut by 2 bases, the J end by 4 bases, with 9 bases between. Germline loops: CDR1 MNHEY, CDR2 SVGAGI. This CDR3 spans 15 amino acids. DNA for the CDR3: TGTGCCAGCAGTTACCAGGGCCCCGGGGCCAACGTCCTGACTTTC. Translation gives CASSYQGPGANVLTF.

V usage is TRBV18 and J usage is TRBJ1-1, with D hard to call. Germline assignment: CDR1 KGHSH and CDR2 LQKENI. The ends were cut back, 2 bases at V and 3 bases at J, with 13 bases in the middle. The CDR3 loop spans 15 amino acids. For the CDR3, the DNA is TGTGCCAGCTCACCAATTGACACACCCCACACTGAAGCTTTCTTT. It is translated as CASSPIDTPHTEAFF.

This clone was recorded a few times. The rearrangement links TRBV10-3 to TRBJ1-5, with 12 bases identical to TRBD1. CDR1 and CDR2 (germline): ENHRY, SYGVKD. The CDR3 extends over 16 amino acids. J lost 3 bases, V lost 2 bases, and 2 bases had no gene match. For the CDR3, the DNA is TGTGCCATCAGTGAGAGGGGACAGGGGGCCAATCAGCCCCAGCATTTT. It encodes CAISERGQGANQPQHF.

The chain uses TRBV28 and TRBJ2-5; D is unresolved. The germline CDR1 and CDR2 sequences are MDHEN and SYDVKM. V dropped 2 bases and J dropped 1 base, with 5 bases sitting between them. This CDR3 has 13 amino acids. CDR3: CASSLIGQETQYF. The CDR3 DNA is TGTGCCAGCAGTTTAATCGGCCAAGAGACCCAGTACTTC.

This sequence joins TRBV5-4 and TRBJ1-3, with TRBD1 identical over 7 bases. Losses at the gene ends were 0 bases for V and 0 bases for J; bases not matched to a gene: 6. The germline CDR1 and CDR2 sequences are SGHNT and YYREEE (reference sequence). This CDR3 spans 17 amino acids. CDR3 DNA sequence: TGTGCCAGCAGCTTGGTTACGGACAGGTACTCTGGAAACACCATATATTTT. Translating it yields CASSLVTDRYSGNTIYF.

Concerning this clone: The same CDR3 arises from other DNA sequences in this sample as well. CDR3 in DNA: TGCGCCAGCAAGGACAGGGTTAACTCCTACGAGCAGTACTTC. This encodes CASKDRVNSYEQYF. V is TRBV5-1 and J is TRBJ2-7, with 8 bases lining up with TRBD1. CDR1 SGHRS and CDR2 YFSETQ come from the germline V gene. Trimming removed 6 bases from V and 0 bases from J; junction bases left unmatched: 5. This CDR3 region has 14 residues.

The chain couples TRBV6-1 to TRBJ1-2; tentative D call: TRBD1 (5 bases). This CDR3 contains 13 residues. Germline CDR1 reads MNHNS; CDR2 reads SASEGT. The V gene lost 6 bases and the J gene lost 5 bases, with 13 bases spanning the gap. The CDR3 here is CASRQDSFYGYTF. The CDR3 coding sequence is TGTGCCAGCAGACAAGACAGCTTTTATGGCTACACCTTC.

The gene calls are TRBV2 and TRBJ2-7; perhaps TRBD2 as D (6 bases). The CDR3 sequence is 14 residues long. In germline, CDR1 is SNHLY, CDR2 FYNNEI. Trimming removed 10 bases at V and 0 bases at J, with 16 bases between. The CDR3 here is CAIPTSISSYEQYF. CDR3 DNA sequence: TGTGCCATCCCCACTAGCATTAGCTCCTACGAGCAGTACTTC.

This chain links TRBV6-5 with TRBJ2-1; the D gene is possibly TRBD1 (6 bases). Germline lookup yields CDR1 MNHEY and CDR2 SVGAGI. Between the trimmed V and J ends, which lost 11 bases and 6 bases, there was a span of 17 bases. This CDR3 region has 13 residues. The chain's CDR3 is CAVSQGFTNEQFF. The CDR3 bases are TGTGCCGTGAGTCAGGGGTTTACCAATGAGCAGTTCTTC.